This passage covers 5 T cell receptor beta chains from one sample sequenced in a study of blood T cell repertoires in COVID-19. Method: immunoSEQ multiplex PCR; TCRdb's copy keeps in-frame clones and lacks some. The table lists about 38,000 clones, 80% to 90% of them singletons. Sequencing used peripheral blood. The source of these receptors is a human donor in a cohort sampled during active COVID-19.

V usage is TRBV7-9 and J usage is TRBJ2-4; 12 positions agree with TRBD2. The V and J ends lost 6 bases and 6 bases, in that order; junction bases with no gene match: 6. CDR3 length: 15 residues. Germline CDR1 is SEHNR and CDR2 is FQNEAQ (reference sequence). CDR3 sequence reads: CASSSLAGGPNIQYF. CDR3 nucleotide sequence: TGTGCCAGCAGTTCCCTAGCGGGGGGGCCAAACATTCAGTACTTC.

J is TRBJ2-3 and V is TRBV30, with 7 bases aligning to TRBD1. The CDR3 totals 15 residues. Germline lookup yields CDR1 GTSNPN and CDR2 SVGIG (reference sequence). V gave up 1 base and J gave up 1 base; unmatched junction bases: 5. The CDR3 DNA reads TGTGCCTGGAGTGGACAGGGCTTGGGCACAGATACGCAGTATTTT. Encoded protein: CAWSGQGLGTDTQYF.

The chain joins TRBV10-3 to TRBJ1-2; 7 bases map to TRBD1. The length of the CDR3 is 15 residues. The germline V gene has CDR1 ENHRY and CDR2 SYGVKD. Trimming cost V 0 bases and J 2 bases; bases outside gene matches: 3. The CDR3 loop reads CAISESGRGNYGYTF. CDR3 in DNA: TGTGCCATCAGTGAGTCGGGCAGGGGGAACTATGGCTACACCTTC.

The chain joins TRBV5-4 to TRBJ2-7; D might be TRBD1 (6 bases). Germline assignment: CDR1 SGHNT and CDR2 YYREEE (reference sequence). Between the trimmed V and J ends, which lost 3 bases and 0 bases, there was a span of 10 bases. This CDR3 region has 14 residues. The CDR3 coding sequence is TGTGCCAGCAGCTCGAGGGGGACCTCCTACGAGCAGTACTTC. This encodes CASSSRGTSYEQYF. Looking up the rest from reference TRBV5-4 and TRBJ2-7 gives the full variable domain: ETGVTQSPTHLIKTRGQQVTLRCSSQSGHNTVSWYQQALGQGPQFIFQYYREEENGRGNFPPRFSGLQFPNYSSELNVNALELDDSALYLCASSSRGTSYEQYFGPGTRLTVT.

The gene calls are TRBV5-1 and TRBJ2-2; TRBD1 matches 12 bases. Germline V lookup: CDR1 SGHRS, CDR2 YFSETQ. CDR3 length equals 15 residues. Losses at the gene ends were 4 bases for V and 6 bases for J; bases not matched to a gene: 4. The CDR3 nucleotides are TGCGCCAGCAGCCTGGGACAGGGGGCGGCCGGGGAGCTGTTTTTT. Its protein is CASSLGQGAAGELFF.